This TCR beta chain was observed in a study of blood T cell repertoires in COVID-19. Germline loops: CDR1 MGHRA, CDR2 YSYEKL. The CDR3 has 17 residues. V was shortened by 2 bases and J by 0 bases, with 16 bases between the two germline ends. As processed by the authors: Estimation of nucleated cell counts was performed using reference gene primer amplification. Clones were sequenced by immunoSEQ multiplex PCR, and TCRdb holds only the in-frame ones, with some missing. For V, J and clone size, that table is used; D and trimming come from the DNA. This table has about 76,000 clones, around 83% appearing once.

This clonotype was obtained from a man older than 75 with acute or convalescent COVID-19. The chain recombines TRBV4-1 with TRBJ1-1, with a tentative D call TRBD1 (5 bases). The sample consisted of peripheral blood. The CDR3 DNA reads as TGCGCCAGCAGCCAACCCCTTGCTGGACACCTGAACACTGAAGCTTTCTTT. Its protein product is CASSQPLAGHLNTEAFF.